This TCR beta chain derives from a study of T cells in Graves' hyperthyroidism and ophthalmopathy. Overall study context: It was at initial diagnosis, before any treatment, that peripheral blood was collected. Study findings and constraints: The model predicted ophthalmopathy a median around seven months before onset.

Active moderate-to-severe ophthalmopathy, Clinical Activity Score at least 3, NOSPECS at least 4, under 3 months' duration. The TCR beta CDR3 regions underwent amplification using RNA transcripts as the source. The study used the HTBI primer set for a first-round RT-PCR of the TCR CDR3. TCRdb passed the multiplex PCR reads through MiXCR, listing each CDR3 protein once. The table has 350,000 to 450,000 distinct CDR3 sequences, over 11% seen once. This clonotype was seen only a few times. Its antigen remains unidentified. The TCR was taken from a man aged 45-65 years with Graves' ophthalmopathy. Sequences were obtained from blood.

The CDR3 loop reads CASSLVGGEATGELFF. The CDR3, as DNA: TGTGCCAGCAGCTTGGTGGGGGGAGAGGCGACCGGGGAGCTGTTTTTT. V gene TRBV5-6 combines with J gene TRBJ2-2; D may be TRBD2 (6 bases). The CDR3 is 16 residues long. V was cut by 0 bases and J by 5 bases, with 14 bases left in between. Germline V CDR1 and CDR2: SGHDT, YYEEEE.